The rows below give T cell receptor beta chains drawn from one sample of a study of T cells after somatic rescue of genetic block. TCRdb's table, derived via immunoSEQ multiplex PCR, lists solely in-frame clones and lacks some. The table lists around 67,000 clones, around 92% of them singletons. The specimen was peripheral blood mononuclear cells (PBMCs). All receptors come from a middle-aged man. Both conserved end residues are part of each CDR3. D genes are given only for firm matches. Expanded clones get a size class; other rows say once, few or many, or leave the size out.

cdr3_nt: TGTGCCAGCAGTGTCTCTAGCGGGAGGACCTACGAGCAGTACTTC
cdr3_aa: CASSVSSGRTYEQYF
clone_size: NA
j_call: TRBJ2-7
v_call: TRBV2
d_call: TRBD2

cdr3_nt: TGCGCCAGCAGTCATACACCGGGACTTAATGAAAAACTGTTTTTT
cdr3_aa: CASSHTPGLNEKLFF
clone_size: NA
j_call: TRBJ1-4
v_call: TRBV23-1
d_call: NA

cdr3_nt: TGTGCCACCAGCAGAGAGGGGAGTAGCACAGATACGCAGTATTTT
cdr3_aa: CATSREGSSTDTQYF
clone_size: NA
j_call: TRBJ2-3
v_call: TRBV15
d_call: NA

cdr3_nt: TGTGCCAGCAGTGGGGGACAGACATATGGCTACACCTTC
cdr3_aa: CASSGGQTYGYTF
clone_size: NA
j_call: TRBJ1-2
v_call: TRBV6-5
d_call: TRBD1

cdr3_nt: TGCGCCAGCAGCGGAGGTGTAGGGACTGAATCCTACGAGCAGTACTTC
cdr3_aa: CASSGGVGTESYEQYF
clone_size: NA
j_call: TRBJ2-7
v_call: TRBV10-1
d_call: NA

cdr3_nt: TGCGCCAGCAGCTTGGCAAGCGGGGGGCCCACAGATACGCAGTATTTT
cdr3_aa: CASSLASGGPTDTQYF
clone_size: NA
j_call: TRBJ2-3
v_call: TRBV5-1
d_call: TRBD2

cdr3_nt: TGTGCCAGTAGTATAGCAGGGGGAGGCCCCCAGCATTTT
cdr3_aa: CASSIAGGGPQHF
clone_size: NA
j_call: TRBJ1-5
v_call: TRBV19
d_call: TRBD1

cdr3_nt: TGTGCCAGCAGGGCGACTAGCGGGGGGGGTAATGAGCAGTTCTTC
cdr3_aa: CASRATSGGGNEQFF
clone_size: NA
j_call: TRBJ2-1
v_call: TRBV2
d_call: TRBD2

cdr3_nt: TGTGCCAGCAGCTTGGCCGGACGGAGAGATGAAAAACTGTTTTTT
cdr3_aa: CASSLAGRRDEKLFF
clone_size: NA
j_call: TRBJ1-4
v_call: TRBV5-6
d_call: NA

cdr3_nt: TGCGCCAGCAGCTCCGGGGATTTTACCGGGGAGCTGTTTTTT
cdr3_aa: CASSSGDFTGELFF
clone_size: once
j_call: TRBJ2-2
v_call: TRBV5-1
d_call: NA

cdr3_nt: TGTGCCAGCAGAGCTGACAGGCCTAACACCGGGGAGCTGTTTTTT
cdr3_aa: CASRADRPNTGELFF
clone_size: NA
j_call: TRBJ2-2
v_call: TRBV2
d_call: NA

cdr3_nt: TGTGCCAGCAGTCCTTTCAGCCTCCTCGAAGAGACCCAGTACTTC
cdr3_aa: CASSPFSLLEETQYF
clone_size: NA
j_call: TRBJ2-5
v_call: TRBV14
d_call: NA

cdr3_nt: TGCGCCAGCAGCCAGGGGGAAGATACGCAGTATTTT
cdr3_aa: CASSQGEDTQYF
clone_size: NA
j_call: TRBJ2-3
v_call: TRBV4-3
d_call: NA

cdr3_nt: TGTGCCAGCAGTGGGCGTAGGGACAGGGGGCGCGAGCAGTACTTC
cdr3_aa: CASSGRRDRGREQYF
clone_size: NA
j_call: TRBJ2-7
v_call: TRBV28
d_call: TRBD1

cdr3_nt: TGTGCCAGCAGCTCCGAGAGCGGGGTAGGCACCGGGGAGCTGTTTTTT
cdr3_aa: CASSSESGVGTGELFF
clone_size: NA
j_call: TRBJ2-2
v_call: TRBV7-9
d_call: TRBD2

cdr3_nt: TGTGCCAGCAGTTTACAGGGTGCTCGGCCACCCGAGCAGTACTTC
cdr3_aa: CASSLQGARPPEQYF
clone_size: once
j_call: TRBJ2-7
v_call: TRBV27
d_call: NA

cdr3_nt: TGTGCCAGCAGTAAGGAACAGACTAGCTCTTCCCCCCACGGGGAGCTGTTTTTT
cdr3_aa: CASSKEQTSSSPHGELFF
clone_size: NA
j_call: TRBJ2-2
v_call: TRBV2
d_call: TRBD2

cdr3_nt: TGTGCCAGCAGCGACCGGGACAGGGGATTGGGACTGTTTTTT
cdr3_aa: CASSDRDRGLGLFF
clone_size: NA
j_call: TRBJ2-2
v_call: TRBV11-2
d_call: TRBD1

cdr3_nt: TGTGCCAGCAGGGAAGACAGGGGTGAAGCTTTCTTT
cdr3_aa: CASREDRGEAFF
clone_size: NA
j_call: TRBJ1-1
v_call: TRBV2
d_call: TRBD1

cdr3_nt: TGTGCCACCAGCAGACCCCCACCGACAGGGAACCCCTACAATGAGCAGTTCTTC
cdr3_aa: CATSRPPPTGNPYNEQFF
clone_size: NA
j_call: TRBJ2-1
v_call: TRBV15
d_call: TRBD1

cdr3_nt: TGTGCCAGCAGCTTGGGGTCAGGACTATATGGCTACACCTTC
cdr3_aa: CASSLGSGLYGYTF
clone_size: NA
j_call: TRBJ1-2
v_call: TRBV5-8
d_call: NA

cdr3_nt: TGCGCCAGCAGCCAATGGCGGGACACCACAGATACGCAGTATTTT
cdr3_aa: CASSQWRDTTDTQYF
clone_size: NA
j_call: TRBJ2-3
v_call: TRBV4-1
d_call: NA

cdr3_nt: TGTGCCTGGACTGGGGGAGGACTCTACGAGCAGTACTTC
cdr3_aa: CAWTGGGLYEQYF
clone_size: NA
j_call: TRBJ2-7
v_call: TRBV30
d_call: NA

cdr3_nt: TGTGCCAGCAGCTTACTTAAGTTCTCCTACGAGCAGTACTTC
cdr3_aa: CASSLLKFSYEQYF
clone_size: NA
j_call: TRBJ2-7
v_call: TRBV11-3
d_call: NA

cdr3_nt: TGTGCCAGCAGTTCGGGGGCGAACACCGGGGAGCTGTTTTTT
cdr3_aa: CASSSGANTGELFF
clone_size: NA
j_call: TRBJ2-2
v_call: TRBV4-2
d_call: NA

cdr3_nt: TGTGCCACCTCATTGGACGGCACCGGGGAGCTGTTTTTT
cdr3_aa: CATSLDGTGELFF
clone_size: NA
j_call: TRBJ2-2
v_call: TRBV19
d_call: NA